The rows below give T cell receptor beta chains drawn from one sample of a study of blood T cell repertoires in COVID-19. Clones were read by immunoSEQ multiplex PCR, and TCRdb kept only the in-frame ones, dropping some. Of about 210,000 clones listed, about nine tenths are singletons. Sequences were obtained from peripheral blood. The receptors were sampled from a woman in her forties with acute or convalescent COVID-19. Each CDR3 is given with its conserved first and last residue. Each record gives: D gene, V gene, J gene, clone size, CDR3 protein, CDR3 DNA. A D gene is named only where the DNA matches it firmly. Clone size is given for some rows only: seen once, a few or many times, or a class if the clone is expanded.

NA	TRBV7-9	TRBJ1-2	NA	CASSLQDRVYGYTF	TGTGCCAGCAGCTTACAGGACAGAGTCTATGGCTACACCTTC
TRBD2	TRBV10-3	TRBJ2-2	NA	CAISALSGGTTGELFF	TGTGCCATCAGCGCCCTAAGCGGGGGGACCACCGGGGAGCTGTTTTTT
NA	TRBV27	TRBJ2-1	once	CATGGSPYNEQFF	TGTGCCACTGGGGGGAGTCCCTACAATGAGCAGTTCTTC
TRBD1	TRBV13	TRBJ1-6	NA	CASSFGQGASSPLHF	TGTGCCAGCAGCTTCGGACAGGGGGCAAGTTCACCCCTCCACTTT
TRBD2	TRBV30	TRBJ2-1	NA	CAWSVVLAGDYNEQFF	TGTGCCTGGAGTGTAGTTTTAGCGGGGGATTACAATGAGCAGTTCTTC
NA	TRBV6-6	TRBJ2-3	NA	CASSYGQSTDTQYF	TGTGCCAGCAGTTATGGACAGTCCACAGATACGCAGTATTTT
TRBD1	TRBV2	TRBJ2-5	NA	CASISQGALGETQYF	TGTGCCAGCATTTCACAGGGGGCCTTGGGAGAGACCCAGTACTTC
NA	TRBV7-2	TRBJ1-3	NA	CASSLVGNQGGNTIYF	TGTGCCAGCAGCTTAGTGGGGAATCAGGGTGGAAACACCATATATTTT
NA	TRBV4-1	TRBJ1-1	once	CASSQVEAAGAFF	TGCGCCAGCAGCCAAGTAGAGGCCGCGGGTGCTTTCTTT
TRBD1	TRBV5-1	TRBJ2-5	NA	CASTLGSRTGMGETQYF	TGCGCCAGCACGCTTGGTTCTAGGACAGGGATGGGAGAGACCCAGTACTTC
TRBD1	TRBV3-1/TRBV3-2	TRBJ1-3	NA	CASSPDDRAVSGNTIYF	TGTGCCAGCAGCCCCGATGACAGGGCCGTCTCTGGAAACACCATATATTTT
NA	TRBV4-2	TRBJ2-3	once	CASSQYLAHTDTQYF	TGTGCCAGCAGCCAATATCTAGCGCACACAGATACGCAGTATTTT
NA	TRBV3-1/TRBV3-2	TRBJ1-5	NA	CASSQDPQANQPQHF	TGTGCCAGCAGCCAAGATCCCCAGGCTAATCAGCCCCAGCATTTT
TRBD1	TRBV9	TRBJ1-1	NA	CASSVLAGGATEAFF	TGTGCCAGCAGCGTATTGGCAGGGGGCGCGACTGAAGCTTTCTTT
NA	TRBV9	TRBJ1-3	NA	CASSPGLSLSGNTIYF	TGTGCCAGCAGCCCGGGATTATCTCTCTCTGGAAACACCATATATTTT
NA	TRBV11-2	TRBJ1-2	NA	CASSSRVRGTNYGYTF	TGTGCCAGCAGCTCCAGGGTTAGGGGTACGAACTATGGCTACACCTTC
TRBD1	TRBV18	TRBJ1-1	NA	CASSPGQGPWAEAFF	TGTGCCAGCTCACCGGGACAGGGCCCCTGGGCTGAAGCTTTCTTT
NA	TRBV13	TRBJ2-1	NA	CASSFRGGPFNEQFF	TGTGCCAGCAGCTTCCGCGGGGGCCCTTTTAATGAGCAGTTCTTC
TRBD1	TRBV6-5	TRBJ1-5	NA	CASSSTGANQPQHF	TGTGCCAGCAGTTCCACAGGGGCCAATCAGCCCCAGCATTTT
NA	TRBV6-5	TRBJ1-5	NA	CASRGGAANQPQHF	TGTGCCAGCAGGGGAGGTGCAGCGAATCAGCCCCAGCATTTT
TRBD1	TRBV2	TRBJ1-2	NA	CASGPEQGAVGYTF	TGTGCCAGCGGCCCAGAGCAGGGGGCGGTTGGCTACACCTTC
NA	TRBV21-1	TRBJ2-3	few	CASSKKGQATDTQYF	TGTGCCAGCAGCAAAAAGGGACAGGCCACAGATACGCAGTATTTT
NA	TRBV13	TRBJ1-3	NA	CASASSSGNTIYF	TGTGCCAGCGCCAGTTCCTCTGGAAACACCATATATTTT
TRBD1	TRBV19	TRBJ1-2	NA	CASSVSGGVAYGYTF	TGTGCCAGTAGTGTATCAGGGGGCGTTGCCTATGGCTACACCTTC